Listed below are T cell receptor beta chains from one sample, sequenced in a study of T cells after yellow fever vaccination. TCRdb reprocessed the 5' RACE reads via MiXCR and lists one record per CDR3 protein. The table has 250,000 to 350,000 distinct CDR3 sequences, roughly 6.8% seen once. The material sequenced was PBMCs, taken about 49 days after the first yellow fever vaccination. All receptors derive from a man between 18 and 29 years old who received the YFV17D yellow fever vaccine. The CDR3 runs from the conserved cysteine through the conserved F or W. The D gene is left open where the match is weak. The size entry is marked missing in some rows and otherwise reads once, few, many or a size class.

abundance,v_gene,j_gene,d_gene,CDR3nt,CDR3aa
NA,TRBV28,TRBJ1-6,NA,TGTGCCAGCAGTTTAGCGGCCTCACCCCTCCACTTT,CASSLAASPLHF
many,TRBV19,TRBJ1-2,NA,TGTGCCAGTAGTCCGATGGACGGGGCTAACTATGGCTACACCTTC,CASSPMDGANYGYTF
NA,TRBV2,TRBJ1-3,NA,TGTGCCACAAGGTCCGGAGGTTCCTCTGGAAACACCATATATTTT,CATRSGGSSGNTIYF
many,TRBV2,TRBJ2-7,NA,TGTGCCAGCACCGTAGGGTACGAGCAGTACTTC,CASTVGYEQYF
few,TRBV5-1,TRBJ2-3,TRBD2,TGCGCCAGCAGATCGGTCGTTCCCCAGGGAGGGACGACAGATACGCAGTATTTT,CASRSVVPQGGTTDTQYF
few,TRBV12-3/TRBV12-4,TRBJ1-1,NA,TGTGCCAGCAGCCCCTCTAGTGGTAGGGTAAACACTGAAGCTTTCTTT,CASSPSSGRVNTEAFF
many,TRBV9,TRBJ2-7,TRBD1,TGTGCCAGGGAAGGGGACAGCTATGGATACTACGAGCAGTACTTC,CAREGDSYGYYEQYF
few,TRBV14,TRBJ1-2,NA,TGTGCCAGCAGCCAAGGGGCCAGGAAATCGGGCTACACCTTC,CASSQGARKSGYTF
many,TRBV6-1,TRBJ2-3,TRBD2,TGTGCCAGCAGTGACGCCTGGGCGGGGGGGCCAGATACGCAGTATTTT,CASSDAWAGGPDTQYF
few,TRBV7-2,TRBJ1-1,NA,TGTGCCAGCAGTCGCAATAAAGGGAACACTGAAGCTTTCTTT,CASSRNKGNTEAFF
NA,TRBV14,TRBJ1-1,NA,TGTGCCAGCAGCCCACTCCAGGTTGAAGCTTTCTTT,CASSPLQVEAFF
few,TRBV4-2,TRBJ2-2,TRBD2,TGTGCCAGCAGCCAAGATCAGATACTAGCGGGGGGGCCGGTCACCGGGGAGCTGTTTTTT,CASSQDQILAGGPVTGELFF
NA,TRBV15,TRBJ2-5,NA,TGTGCCACCTCCGAGATAGCGGCACGAGAGACCCAGTACTTC,CATSEIAARETQYF